These 9 T cell receptor beta chains originate from one sample sequenced in a study of CD8 T cells in Susac syndrome. About 0.45 to 1 ug RNA was reverse transcribed with random hexamers. TCRdb reprocessed the immunoSEQ multiplex PCR reads with MiXCR, giving one entry per CDR3 protein. The table has under 200,000 distinct CDR3 sequences, 94% seen once. Sequenced sample: CD4+ T cells from PBMCs. These receptor sequences come from a human donor with Susac syndrome.

The chain couples TRBV29-1 to TRBJ2-1; D not certain. CDR3 size: 12 residues. V shed 1 base and J shed 10 bases, with 11 bases lying between them. Per the germline V gene, CDR1 is SQVTM and CDR2 is ANQGSEA. The DNA for the CDR3 is TGCAGCGTTGAAGTCTCGACTCTAGAGCAGTTCTTC. As protein: CSVEVSTLEQFF.

V and J are TRBV20-1 and TRBJ1-2; possible D gene TRBD1, 6 bases. Germline CDR1 is DFQATT and CDR2 is SNEGSKA (reference sequence). V shed 2 bases and J shed 8 bases, with 15 bases lying between them. The CDR3 sequence is 13 residues long. CDR3 sequence (DNA): TGCAGTGCTAGAATTTCAGGGGCCGGCGGCTACACCTTC. As protein: CSARISGAGGYTF.

This clonotype was counted once. This chain joins TRBV3-1 and TRBJ2-1; weak D call: TRBD2 (6 bases). CDR1 is LGHDT and CDR2 is YNNKEL in the germline V gene (reference sequence). V shed 4 bases and J shed 4 bases, with 11 bases lying between them. CDR3 length equals 14 residues. CDR3 bases: TGTGCCAGCAGCCGGGGCGGGATATACAATGAGCAGTTCTTC. The encoded protein is CASSRGGIYNEQFF.

The chain is built from TRBV30 and TRBJ1-6, with D possibly being TRBD1 (6 bases). V was pared by 1 base and J by 8 bases, with 18 bases between. The germline CDR1 and CDR2 sequences are GTSNPN and SVGIG (reference sequence). This CDR3 is 16 amino acids long. Written as DNA, the CDR3 is TGTGCCTGGAGTGCGGCCTATGGGGGCTTGGATTCACCCCTCCACTTT. Its translation: CAWSAAYGGLDSPLHF. The complete variable domain, with remaining parts taken from reference TRBV30 and TRBJ1-6, reads SQTIHQWPATLVQPVGSPLSLECTVEGTSNPNLYWYRQAAGRGLQLLFYSVGIGQISSEVPQNLSASRPQDRQFILSSKKLLLSDSGFYLCAWSAAYGGLDSPLHFGNGTRLTVT.

This clonotype was observed a single time. The chain is built from TRBV10-3 and TRBJ1-1, with D maybe TRBD1 (6 bases). The CDR3 totals 14 residues. Trimming stripped 6 bases from V and 7 bases from J, with 18 bases between. Germline V gives CDR1 ENHRY, CDR2 SYGVKD. The CDR3 nucleotides are TGTGCCATCAGCACCTCCACAGGGAATAATGAAGCTTTCTTT. This sequence encodes CAISTSTGNNEAFF.

The V and J genes are TRBV3-1 and TRBJ2-5; D gene ambiguous. Trimming took off 1 base at V and 5 bases at J, with 14 bases between the two ends. The germline gives CDR1 LGHDT, CDR2 YNNKEL (reference sequence). The CDR3 spans 15 residues. CDR3 region: CASSQGGALGETQYF. The CDR3 DNA sequence: TGTGCCAGCAGCCAAGGTGGAGCTCTCGGGGAGACCCAGTACTTC.

The chain employs TRBV4-2 and TRBJ1-1, with D maybe TRBD1 (5 bases). Germline CDR1 is LGHNA and CDR2 is YNFKEQ. V was clipped by 0 bases and J by 4 bases, with 9 bases between them. This CDR3 spans 14 amino acids. CDR3 DNA: TGTGCCAGCAGCCAAGATGGGGCACCCACTGAAGCTTTCTTT. This translates into CASSQDGAPTEAFF.

The chain joins TRBV5-1 to TRBJ2-5, with unresolved D. Germline values: CDR1 SGHRS, CDR2 YFSETQ. CDR3 length: 13 amino acids. V lost 3 bases and J lost 1, with 7 bases in between. The CDR3 DNA sequence: TGCGCCAGCAGCTCGGACGGCCAAGAGACCCAGTACTTC. Its protein is CASSSDGQETQYF.

J is TRBJ2-3 and V is TRBV7-9; the match to TRBD2 covers 7 bases. The CDR3 covers 16 residues. CDR1 SEHNR and CDR2 FQNEAQ come from the germline V gene (reference sequence). V lost 1 base to trimming and J lost 1 base; unmatched junction nucleotides: 5. The CDR3 DNA is TGTGCCAGCAGCTTAGGCGGCAGCGGGGGCACAGATACGCAGTATTTT. Translated: CASSLGGSGGTDTQYF. The full variable domain, rest sourced from reference TRBV7-9 and TRBJ2-3, is DTGVSQNPRHKITKRGQNVTFRCDPISEHNRLYWYRQTLGQGPEFLTYFQNEAQLEKSRLLSDRFSAERPKGSFSTLEIQRTEQGDSAMYLCASSLGGSGGTDTQYFGPGTRLTVL.